One sample yielded the 27 T cell receptor beta chains listed below, sequenced in a study of identical twins. MiXCR, run by TCRdb on the 5' RACE reads, gives a single entry per CDR3 protein. The sample contains approximately 590,000 distinct CDR3 sequences, 7.5% to 10% of which appear only once. These data also featured in a second study, about yellow fever vaccine responses in identical twins.

The specimen was PBMCs. The receptors shown here come from a woman between 18 and 30 years old in good health.

V and J are TRBV10-3 and TRBJ2-3; 14 bases fit TRBD2. Germline CDR1 is ENHRY and CDR2 is SYGVKD. This CDR3 has 16 residues. The ends lost 6 bases at V and 4 bases at J; junction bases unmatched: 6. The CDR3 bases are TGTGCCATCAGCCAGGGACTAGCGGGAGACCCAGATACGCAGTATTTT. This gives the protein CAISQGLAGDPDTQYF.

This clonotype was seen at least ten times. The chain carries TRBV29-1 and TRBJ2-1; 10 nucleotides match TRBD2. Looked up from germline, CDR1 is SQVTM and CDR2 is ANQGSEA. This CDR3 is 14 amino acids long. The V gene end was trimmed by 4 bases and the J gene end by 5 bases; junction bases not matched to a gene: 5. For the CDR3, the DNA is TGCAGCGTTGTTAGCGGGAGGTTGGACAATGAGCAGTTCTTC. Residues: CSVVSGRLDNEQFF.

This clonotype came up a few times. The V call is TRBV4-1, the J call TRBJ2-3; TRBD1 agrees at 8 bases. The CDR3 spans 15 residues. V was pared by 1 base and J by 4 bases, with 4 bases of the junction left unmatched. Germline V gene data show CDR1 as MGHRA and CDR2 as YSYEKL. The chain's CDR3 is CASSQVGRGPDTQYF. DNA for the CDR3: TGCGCCAGCAGCCAAGTTGGCAGGGGGCCAGATACGCAGTATTTT.

The V call is TRBV3-1, the J call TRBJ2-7, with D possibly TRBD1 on 6 matching bases. There are 16 residues in the CDR3. V was pared by 4 bases and J by 4 bases, with 20 bases between. Per the germline V gene, CDR1 is LGHDT and CDR2 is YNNKEL (reference sequence). CDR3 sequence: CASSPTGQLSRYEQYF. DNA of the CDR3: TGTGCCAGCAGCCCGACGGGACAATTGTCACGGTACGAGCAGTACTTC.

The chain joins TRBV29-1 to TRBJ2-7; D gene ambiguous. Germline V CDR1 and CDR2: SQVTM, ANQGSEA. The CDR3 has 12 residues. Between the trimmed V and J ends, which lost 4 bases and 7 bases, there was a span of 14 bases. In DNA form, the CDR3 reads TGCAGCGTTGGCCTTCCCGGCTGGGAGCAGTACTTC. Its translation is CSVGLPGWEQYF.

V is TRBV7-8 and J is TRBJ2-1; possibly TRBD2 for D (6 bases). V lost 4 bases and J 0 bases, leaving 16 bases between the germline ends. In germline, CDR1 is SGHVS, CDR2 FQNEAQ. The CDR3 is 17 residues long. Here the CDR3 reads CASSSSLLASSYNEQFF. The CDR3 nucleotides read TGTGCCAGCAGCTCGTCTCTTCTAGCGAGCTCCTACAATGAGCAGTTCTTC.

V usage is TRBV2 and J usage is TRBJ2-7, with D possibly matching TRBD2 (6 bases). The CDR3 length is 14 residues. The germline V and J ends were trimmed by 6 bases and 1 base, with 13 bases remaining between them. The germline V gene encodes CDR1 SNHLY and CDR2 FYNNEI. CDR3 region: CASRVAVLSYEQYF. DNA of the CDR3: TGTGCCAGCAGGGTAGCGGTACTATCCTACGAGCAGTACTTC.

The chain couples TRBV7-2 to TRBJ2-7; no definite D call. Trimming cost V 2 bases and J 5 bases, with 13 bases left between them. Germline V lookup: CDR1 SGHTA, CDR2 FQGNSA. The CDR3 covers 14 residues. The CDR3 spells CASSLFTVRNEQYF. CDR3 coding DNA: TGTGCCAGCAGCTTATTTACTGTCCGAAACGAGCAGTACTTC.

This clonotype was detected only a few times. This chain joins TRBV7-2 and TRBJ2-7; no clear D gene. The CDR3 totals 14 residues. Germline-derived CDR1 and CDR2 are SGHTA and FQGNSA. V dropped 4 bases and J dropped 3 bases, with 13 bases sitting between them. The CDR3 loop reads CASSSQVGNYEQYF. DNA of the CDR3: TGTGCCAGCAGCTCCCAAGTAGGAAACTACGAGCAGTACTTC.

This clonotype was seen more than once but under ten times. The chain links TRBV6-1 to TRBJ2-7; the D gene is possibly TRBD2 (5 bases). Trimming cost V 6 bases and J 2 bases, with 14 bases left between them. CDR1 and CDR2 from the germline V gene are MNHNS and SASEGT. CDR3 size: 14 residues. The CDR3 sequence: CASSPSGSAYEQYF. The CDR3 region has the DNA TGTGCCAGCAGCCCCTCGGGGAGCGCCTACGAGCAGTACTTC.

This clonotype was picked up many times. The chain combines TRBV12-3 or TRBV12-4 with TRBJ2-7, with D uncertain. The CDR3 extends over 15 amino acids. V lost 4 bases, J lost 2 bases, and 15 bases lay in between. The CDR3 coding sequence is TGTGCCAGCAGTTCTCCCCCGGACGGTACCTACGAGCAGTACTTC. Protein: CASSSPPDGTYEQYF.

The CDR3 sequence is CSVEGAMESEQYF. The CDR3 bases are TGCAGCGTTGAAGGTGCGATGGAAAGCGAGCAGTACTTC. The V call is TRBV29-1, the J call TRBJ2-7; D gene ambiguous. The germline CDR1 and CDR2 sequences are SQVTM and ANQGSEA. Deletions cut 1 base from V and 6 bases from J, with 13 bases between. The CDR3 has 13 residues.

The rearrangement uses TRBV19 and TRBJ2-3; D is ambiguous. V lost 6 bases to trimming and J lost 0 bases, with 10 bases between them. CDR1 LNHDA and CDR2 SQIVND come from the germline V gene (reference sequence). The CDR3 loop spans 14 amino acids. DNA for the CDR3: TGTGCCAGTAGATCCAGCCTAAGCACAGATACGCAGTATTTT. Translation: CASRSSLSTDTQYF.

This clonotype was counted many times. The genes are TRBV15 and TRBJ2-3, with a weak D call TRBD2 (5 bases). The V end was cut by 6 bases, the J end by 0 bases, with 16 bases between. CDR3 length: 16 residues. Looked up from germline, CDR1 is LNHNV and CDR2 is YYDKDF (reference sequence). The CDR3 DNA reads TGTGCCACCAGGAGGGTTTCTGGAGTGAGCACAGATACGCAGTATTTT. This encodes CATRRVSGVSTDTQYF.

This clonotype was counted between two and nine times. V usage is TRBV29-1 and J usage is TRBJ2-7, with D perhaps TRBD2 (6 bases). The CDR3 is 12 residues long. V lost 4 bases and J 4 bases, leaving 11 bases between the germline ends. The germline V gene has CDR1 SQVTM and CDR2 ANQGSEA. The CDR3 is CSVVGDLYEQYF. In nucleotides, the CDR3 is TGCAGCGTTGTTGGGGACTTATACGAGCAGTACTTC.

The CDR3 spells CSVLQGTYEQYF. In DNA, the CDR3 is TGCAGCGTTTTACAGGGGACCTACGAGCAGTACTTC. V usage is TRBV29-1 and J usage is TRBJ2-7; 7 positions match TRBD1. Germline V gene data show CDR1 as SQVTM and CDR2 as ANQGSEA. This CDR3 has 12 amino acids. With V trimmed by 5 bases and J by 2 bases, 3 bases remained unmatched.

This clonotype appeared many times. The chain has TRBV12-3 or TRBV12-4 and TRBJ2-2, with a weak D call TRBD1 (6 bases). V was clipped by 6 bases and J by 0 bases, with 14 bases between them. The CDR3 is 16 residues long. CDR3 in amino acids: CASSNRAISNTGELFF. CDR3 nucleotide sequence: TGTGCCAGCAGCAACAGGGCCATATCGAACACCGGGGAGCTGTTTTTT.

This clonotype was detected only a few times. This chain connects TRBV11-2 to TRBJ2-7; TRBD2 agrees at 9 bases. The germline CDR1 and CDR2 sequences are SGHAT and FQNNGV. V lost 5 bases, J lost 3 bases, and 8 bases stayed unmatched. This CDR3 is built from 15 residues. The CDR3 nucleotides are TGTGCCAGCAGCCTCCCGGGACTAGCTCTCTACGAGCAGTACTTC. Its translation is CASSLPGLALYEQYF.

The rearrangement uses TRBV25-1 and TRBJ2-1; TRBD1 or TRBD2 may be the D gene (5 bases each). Trimming cost V 4 bases and J 2 bases, with 12 bases left between them. The CDR3 sequence is 15 residues long. CDR1 MGHDK and CDR2 SYGVNS come from the germline V gene. The CDR3 coding sequence is TGTGCCAGCAGTGGGGGACCCCTGACCTACAATGAGCAGTTCTTC. Amino acid sequence: CASSGGPLTYNEQFF. Full variable domain (missing parts from reference TRBV25-1 and TRBJ2-1): EADIYQTPRYLVIGTGKKITLECSQTMGHDKMYWYQQDPGMELHLIHYSYGVNSTEKGDLSSESTVSRIRTEHFPLTLESARPSHTSQYLCASSGGPLTYNEQFFGPGTRLTVL.

This clonotype was detected a few times. V and J are TRBV7-2 and TRBJ1-1, with 7 bases that match TRBD1. Per germline, CDR1 SGHTA and CDR2 FQGNSA. V trimming: 1 base; J trimming: 6 bases; junction bases outside the gene matches: 11. There are 16 residues in the CDR3. CDR3 residues: CASSLGRGQGGAEAFF. The CDR3 nucleotides read TGTGCCAGCAGCTTAGGGAGGGGGCAGGGTGGGGCTGAAGCTTTCTTT.

This clonotype has only a few counts. V gene TRBV29-1 combines with J gene TRBJ1-2, with D hard to call. The V end was cut by 7 bases, the J end by 3 bases, with 15 bases between. CDR1 is SQVTM, CDR2 ANQGSEA, per germline. The CDR3 consists of 13 residues. CDR3 bases: TGCAGCGACCTCCCGGGAGCGGACTATGGCTACACCTTC. It specifies CSDLPGADYGYTF.

The sample holds one count of this clonotype. One end of the junction varies from germline; a read error may be responsible. This chain connects TRBV20-1 to TRBJ2-2; the D gene is possibly TRBD2 (6 bases). This CDR3 comprises 16 residues. CDR1 and CDR2 (germline): DFQATT, SNEGSKA (reference sequence). The CDR3 here is CCARGDFLGEEGELFF. The CDR3 DNA reads TGCTGTGCTAGAGGGGACTTCCTGGGGGAAGAGGGGGAGCTGTTTTTT.

This clonotype was found a few times. V is TRBV20-1 and J is TRBJ2-7; 7 bases agree with TRBD1. V was clipped by 5 bases and J by 6 bases; unmatched bases: 7. CDR1 is DFQATT, CDR2 SNEGSKA, per germline (reference sequence). The CDR3 loop spans 12 amino acids. The CDR3 sequence is CSAYGTALEQYF. CDR3 coding DNA: TGCAGTGCTTACGGGACAGCCCTCGAGCAGTACTTC.

The chain recombines TRBV2 with TRBJ1-5; maybe TRBD1 (5 bases). V shed 4 bases and J shed 6 bases, with 13 bases lying between them. Germline V gives CDR1 SNHLY, CDR2 FYNNEI. The CDR3 runs to 14 residues. The CDR3: CASSAGGSGQPQHF. The CDR3 bases are TGTGCCAGCAGTGCCGGGGGGTCAGGTCAGCCCCAGCATTTT.

This clonotype has more than one count but fewer than ten. The chain carries TRBV6-2 or TRBV6-3 and TRBJ1-1; D gene unclear. The V gene's germline CDR1 is MNHEY and CDR2 SVGEGT. The CDR3 totals 14 residues. V lost 5 bases and J 0 bases, leaving 10 bases between the germline ends. The CDR3 bases are TGTGCCAGCAGTCACCAAAACATGAACACTGAAGCTTTCTTT. This sequence encodes CASSHQNMNTEAFF.

The chain recombines TRBV7-8 with TRBJ2-7, with D unresolved. The germline gives CDR1 SGHVS, CDR2 FQNEAQ. V was cut by 5 bases and J by 7 bases, with 9 bases left in between. The CDR3 has 11 residues. CDR3 sequence reads: CASSSRWEQYF. The DNA for the CDR3 is TGTGCCAGCAGCAGCCGATGGGAGCAGTACTTC.

This clonotype was seen only a few times. V usage is TRBV7-9 and J usage is TRBJ2-7; tentatively, D is TRBD1 (6 bases). The CDR3 has 13 residues. The V gene lost 5 bases and the J gene lost 1 base, with 9 bases spanning the gap. Germline V gene sequence: CDR1 SEHNR, CDR2 FQNEAQ (reference sequence). CDR3 nucleotides: TGTGCCAGCAGCGGACAGACATCCTACGAGCAGTACTTC. Translated: CASSGQTSYEQYF.